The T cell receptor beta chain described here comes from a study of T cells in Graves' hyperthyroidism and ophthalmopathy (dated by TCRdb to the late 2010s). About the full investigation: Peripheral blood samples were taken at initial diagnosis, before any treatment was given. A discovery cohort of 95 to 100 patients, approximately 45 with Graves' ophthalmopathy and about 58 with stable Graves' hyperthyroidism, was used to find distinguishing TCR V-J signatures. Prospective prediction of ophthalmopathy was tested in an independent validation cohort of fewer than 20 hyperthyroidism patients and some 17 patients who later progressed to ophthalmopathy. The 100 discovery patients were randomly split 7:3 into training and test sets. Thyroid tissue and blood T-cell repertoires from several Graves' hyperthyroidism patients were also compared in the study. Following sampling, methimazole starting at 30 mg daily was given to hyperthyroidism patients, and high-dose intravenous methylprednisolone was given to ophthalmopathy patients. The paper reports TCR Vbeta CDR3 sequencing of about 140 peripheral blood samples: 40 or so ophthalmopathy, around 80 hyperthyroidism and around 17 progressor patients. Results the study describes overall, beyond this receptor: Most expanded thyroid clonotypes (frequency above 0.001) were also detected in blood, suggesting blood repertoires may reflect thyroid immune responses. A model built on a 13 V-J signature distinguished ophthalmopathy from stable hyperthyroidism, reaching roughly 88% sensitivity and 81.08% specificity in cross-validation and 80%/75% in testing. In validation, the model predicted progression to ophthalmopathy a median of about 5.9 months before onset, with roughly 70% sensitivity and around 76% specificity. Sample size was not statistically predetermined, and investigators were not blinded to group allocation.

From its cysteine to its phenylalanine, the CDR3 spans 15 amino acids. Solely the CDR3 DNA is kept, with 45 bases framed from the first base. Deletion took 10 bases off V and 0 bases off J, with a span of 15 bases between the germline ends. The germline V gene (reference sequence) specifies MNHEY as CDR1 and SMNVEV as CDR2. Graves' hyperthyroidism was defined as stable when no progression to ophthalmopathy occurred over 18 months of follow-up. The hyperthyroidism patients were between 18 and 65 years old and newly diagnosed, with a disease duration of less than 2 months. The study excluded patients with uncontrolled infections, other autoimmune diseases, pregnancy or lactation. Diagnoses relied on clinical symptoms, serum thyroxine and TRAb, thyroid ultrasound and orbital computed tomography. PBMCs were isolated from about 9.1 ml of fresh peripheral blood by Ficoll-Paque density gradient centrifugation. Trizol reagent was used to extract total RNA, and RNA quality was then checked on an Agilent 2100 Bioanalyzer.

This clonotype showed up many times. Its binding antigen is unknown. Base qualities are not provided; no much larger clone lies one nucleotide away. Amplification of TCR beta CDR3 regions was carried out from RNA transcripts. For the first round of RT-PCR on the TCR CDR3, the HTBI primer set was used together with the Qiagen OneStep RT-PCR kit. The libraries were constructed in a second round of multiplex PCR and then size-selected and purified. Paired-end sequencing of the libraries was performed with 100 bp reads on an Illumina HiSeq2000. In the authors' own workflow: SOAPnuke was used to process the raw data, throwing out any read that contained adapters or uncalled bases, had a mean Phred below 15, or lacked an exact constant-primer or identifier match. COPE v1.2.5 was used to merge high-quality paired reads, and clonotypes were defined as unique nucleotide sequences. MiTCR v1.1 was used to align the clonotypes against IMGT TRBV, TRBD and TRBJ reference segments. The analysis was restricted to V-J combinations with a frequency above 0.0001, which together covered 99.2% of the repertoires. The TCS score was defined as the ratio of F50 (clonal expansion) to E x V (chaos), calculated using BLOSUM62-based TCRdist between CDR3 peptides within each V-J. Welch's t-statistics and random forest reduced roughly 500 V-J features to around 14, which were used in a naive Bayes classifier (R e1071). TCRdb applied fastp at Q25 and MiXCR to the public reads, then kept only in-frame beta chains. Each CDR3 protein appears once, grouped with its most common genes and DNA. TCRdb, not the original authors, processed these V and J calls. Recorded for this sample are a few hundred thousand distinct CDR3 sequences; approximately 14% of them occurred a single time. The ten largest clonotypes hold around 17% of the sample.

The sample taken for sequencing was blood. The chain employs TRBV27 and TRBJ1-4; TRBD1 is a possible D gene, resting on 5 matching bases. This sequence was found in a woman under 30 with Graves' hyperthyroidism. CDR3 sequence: CATSTAYATNEKLFF. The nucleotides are TGTGCCACTTCGACAGCATATGCAACTAATGAAAAACTGTTTTTT.